These 23 T cell receptor beta chains were sequenced from one sample in a study of blood T cell repertoires in COVID-19. Profiled with immunoSEQ multiplex PCR; TCRdb holds only in-frame clones, not every one. The sample yields 390,000 or so clones, about 90% seen once. Sequencing was performed on peripheral blood. Receptors originate from a woman aged 25 to 39 with COVID-19, enrolled during active disease.

V gene TRBV6-5 combines with J gene TRBJ1-2, with 7 bases identical to TRBD1. V lost 6 bases to trimming and J lost 6 bases; unmatched junction nucleotides: 7. Germline V lookup: CDR1 MNHEY, CDR2 SVGAGI. The CDR3 length is 13 residues. The CDR3 DNA reads TGTGCCAGCAGATCGACAGGGAAGGATGGCTACACCTTC. This codes for CASRSTGKDGYTF.

This chain links TRBV5-4 with TRBJ2-5, with 7 bases fitting TRBD1. This CDR3 region has 15 residues. The V gene end was trimmed by 3 bases and the J gene end by 6 bases; junction bases not matched to a gene: 11. Germline V gene lookup returns CDR1 SGHNT and CDR2 YYREEE (reference sequence). In DNA form, the CDR3 reads TGTGCCAGCAGCTCGGGCCACAGGGGTTCACAGACCCAGTACTTC. Translated: CASSSGHRGSQTQYF.

The J gene is TRBJ1-2, the V gene TRBV7-9, with 9 bases lining up with TRBD1. The CDR3 spans 15 residues. V lost 2 bases, J lost 5 bases, and 6 bases stayed unmatched. Germline V gene lookup returns CDR1 SEHNR and CDR2 FQNEAQ (reference sequence). Here the CDR3 DNA reads TGTGCCAGCAGCTTAACAGGGGGCGCGATATATGGCTACACCTTC. The encoded protein is CASSLTGGAIYGYTF.

This chain joins TRBV28 and TRBJ2-7; 9 nucleotides match TRBD2. The J segment lost 2 bases and the V segment lost 9 bases, leaving 5 bases of the junction unmatched. Germline V lookup: CDR1 MDHEN, CDR2 SYDVKM. The CDR3 sequence is 13 residues long. The CDR3 protein is CASGASGTYEQYF. CDR3 coding DNA: TGTGCCAGTGGGGCTAGCGGGACCTACGAGCAGTACTTC.

Within the sample, this clone is medium-sized. This CDR3 reads CASSLEAGGTYNEQFF. The CDR3 bases are TGTGCCAGCAGCTTAGAGGCGGGAGGGACCTACAATGAGCAGTTCTTC. The chain uses TRBV7-8 and TRBJ2-1; 9 bases are shared with TRBD2. Germline trimming cut 1 base from V and 2 bases from J; bases unmatched to any gene: 3. Germline CDR1 is SGHVS and CDR2 is FQNEAQ. The CDR3 totals 16 residues.

This clone was seen just once. The chain employs TRBV10-3 and TRBJ2-4, with TRBD1 as a possible D gene (7 bases). Germline assignment: CDR1 ENHRY and CDR2 SYGVKD. Trimming removed 1 base at V and 3 bases at J, with 13 bases between. The CDR3 sequence is 16 residues long. In DNA form, the CDR3 reads TGTGCCATCAGTGAGTTCGACCAGGGGGGCAAAAACATTCAGTACTTC. It encodes CAISEFDQGGKNIQYF.

V gene TRBV5-4 combines with J gene TRBJ1-1; D is perhaps TRBD1 (5 bases). Trimming pared 0 bases from V and 4 bases from J, leaving 13 bases between. Per germline, CDR1 SGHNT and CDR2 YYREEE (reference sequence). This CDR3 has 15 residues. CDR3 nucleotide sequence: TGTGCCAGCAGCTTGGCCGGGGGTAGGGGCACTGAAGCTTTCTTT. As protein: CASSLAGGRGTEAFF.

The rearrangement joins TRBV5-8 to TRBJ2-1; D gene ambiguous. In germline, CDR1 is SGHTS, CDR2 YDEGEE. V was shortened by 4 bases and J by 0 bases, with 17 bases between the two germline ends. The CDR3 is 17 amino acids. In DNA form, the CDR3 reads TGTGCCAGCAGCGCCTTTATGTCCCTACGCTCCTACAATGAGCAGTTCTTC. It codes for CASSAFMSLRSYNEQFF.

CDR3 residues: CASSESDPRREQFF. The CDR3 nucleotides are TGTGCCAGCAGTGAAAGCGACCCGCGCCGGGAGCAGTTCTTC. The chain joins TRBV25-1 to TRBJ2-1; D is unclear. V lost 2 bases, J lost 10 bases, and 15 bases lay in between. This CDR3 region has 14 residues. CDR1 and CDR2 (germline): MGHDK, SYGVNS.

The CDR3 region is CASSYGYREITPLHF. The CDR3 nucleotides are TGTGCCAGCAGTTACGGGTACAGGGAGATTACACCCCTCCACTTT. The J gene is TRBJ1-6, the V gene TRBV6-5; a weak D match, TRBD1 (6 bases). The CDR3 is 15 amino acids. CDR1 is MNHEY and CDR2 is SVGAGI in the germline V gene. Trimming cost V 2 bases and J 11 bases, with 16 bases left between them.

For this clone: One end of the junction is discordant with germline, which a read error may explain. The CDR3: CASRDRGNYESFF. Written as DNA, the CDR3 is TGTGCCAGCAGGGACCGGGGTAATTATGAATCTTTCTTT. The chain uses TRBV6-6 and TRBJ1-1; D is unresolved. The CDR3 is made up of 13 amino acids. Germline V lookup: CDR1 MNHNY, CDR2 SVGAGI (reference sequence).

The chain is built from TRBV19 and TRBJ2-3; a possible D gene is TRBD2 (5 bases). Germline CDR1 reads LNHDA; CDR2 reads SQIVND (reference sequence). The CDR3 is 15 amino acids. Trimming took off 6 bases at V and 1 base at J, with 14 bases between the two ends. The CDR3 DNA reads as TGTGCCAGTAGCCCTGGCCCCGGGGGCACAGATACGCAGTATTTT. Its protein is CASSPGPGGTDTQYF.

The genes are TRBV7-9 and TRBJ2-1; the match to TRBD2 covers 9 bases. Germline assignment: CDR1 SEHNR and CDR2 FQNEAQ (reference sequence). This CDR3 is 15 amino acids long. The ends lost 5 bases at V and 8 bases at J; junction bases unmatched: 10. The CDR3 nucleotides read TGTGCCAGCAGCCGGCGGGAGGGCCTGTTATATGAGCAGTTCTTC. It yields the protein CASSRREGLLYEQFF. Complete variable domain (other parts from reference TRBV7-9 and TRBJ2-1): DTGVSQNPRHKITKRGQNVTFRCDPISEHNRLYWYRQTLGQGPEFLTYFQNEAQLEKSRLLSDRFSAERPKGSFSTLEIQRTEQGDSAMYLCASSRREGLLYEQFFGPGTRLTVL.

The J gene is TRBJ2-2, the V gene TRBV19; D not resolved. Trimming left V 7 bases short and J 4 bases short, with 7 bases between. From germline, CDR1 is LNHDA and CDR2 SQIVND (reference sequence). This CDR3 has 12 residues. CDR3 loop: CASTYSTGELFF. CDR3 sequence (DNA): TGTGCCAGTACCTATTCCACCGGGGAGCTGTTTTTT.

The V gene is TRBV2, the J gene TRBJ2-3; D not resolved. The CDR3 has 13 amino acids. The V end was cut by 5 bases, the J end by 1 base, with 7 bases between. CDR1 and CDR2 from the germline V gene are SNHLY and FYNNEI. The CDR3 loop is CASSLDRTDTQYF. The CDR3 DNA sequence: TGTGCCAGCAGTTTAGATCGCACAGATACGCAGTATTTT.

This clone occurred a few times. The rearrangement joins TRBV15 to TRBJ2-2; 10 positions agree with TRBD2. CDR1 and CDR2 (germline): LNHNV, YYDKDF (reference sequence). This CDR3 spans 17 amino acids. The V and J ends lost 3 bases and 6 bases, in that order; junction bases with no gene match: 10. In DNA, the CDR3 is TGTGCCACCAGCAGGTCCCTAGCGGGAGTAAATTCCGGGGAGCTGTTTTTT. Its protein is CATSRSLAGVNSGELFF.

The chain uses TRBV6-5 and TRBJ1-2, with 8 bases identical to TRBD1. Looked up from germline, CDR1 is MNHEY and CDR2 is SVGAGI. The CDR3 runs to 13 residues. V lost 6 bases to trimming and J lost 4 bases; unmatched junction nucleotides: 4. This CDR3 is CASRRTGGYGYTF. The CDR3 DNA is TGTGCCAGCAGACGTACAGGGGGCTATGGCTACACCTTC.

The chain carries TRBV27 and TRBJ2-3, with D possibly TRBD1 on 5 matching bases. Trimming took off 6 bases at V and 3 bases at J, with 10 bases between the two ends. Looked up from germline, CDR1 is MNHEY and CDR2 is SMNVEV (reference sequence). This CDR3 is built from 13 residues. The CDR3: CASRVGATDTQYF. The CDR3 region has the DNA TGTGCCAGCAGGGTTGGGGCAACAGATACGCAGTATTTT.

The V and J genes are TRBV4-1 and TRBJ2-7; 10 bases match TRBD2. Germline lookup yields CDR1 MGHRA and CDR2 YSYEKL. This CDR3 is built from 15 residues. Unmatched junction bases numbered 2, after V lost 1 base and J lost 2 bases. CDR3 loop: CASSQALAGAYEQYF. The CDR3 DNA is TGCGCCAGCAGCCAAGCCCTAGCGGGGGCCTACGAGCAGTACTTC.

This clone was detected once. This chain links TRBV5-1 with TRBJ1-1; D unresolved. The ends were cut back, 7 bases at V and 2 bases at J, with 12 bases in the middle. Germline V gene sequence: CDR1 SGHRS, CDR2 YFSETQ. There are 13 residues in the CDR3. In DNA, the CDR3 is TGCGCCAGCCAAGAACAGCTAAACACTGAAGCTTTCTTT. Its translation is CASQEQLNTEAFF. Variable domain in full (rest from reference TRBV5-1 and TRBJ1-1): KAGVTQTPRYLIKTRGQQVTLSCSPISGHRSVSWYQQTPGQGLQFLFEYFSETQRNKGNFPGRFSGRQFSNSRSEMNVSTLELGDSALYLCASQEQLNTEAFFGQGTRLTVV.

In DNA form, the CDR3 reads TGTGCCACCAGGGCGGGCGGAGTCACTGAAGCTTTCTTT. Encoded protein: CATRAGGVTEAFF. The chain recombines TRBV15 with TRBJ1-1; D is unresolved. Trimming shortened V by 6 bases and J by 4 bases, and 12 bases separated the two germline ends. The germline gives CDR1 LNHNV, CDR2 YYDKDF (reference sequence). The CDR3 extends over 13 amino acids.

The chain recombines TRBV9 with TRBJ2-1; unclear D gene. The germline V and J ends were trimmed by 0 bases and 5 bases, with 9 bases remaining between them. Germline CDR1 and CDR2: SGDLS and YYNGEE. This CDR3 contains 14 residues. CDR3 in amino acids: CASSVAGANNEQFF. The CDR3 DNA sequence: TGTGCCAGCAGCGTAGCCGGAGCAAACAATGAGCAGTTCTTC. Drawing the rest from reference TRBV9 and TRBJ2-1, the complete variable domain is DSGVTQTPKHLITATGQRVTLRCSPRSGDLSVYWYQQSLDQGLQFLIQYYNGEERAKGNILERFSAQQFPDLHSELNLSSLELGDSALYFCASSVAGANNEQFFGPGTRLTVL.

The chain employs TRBV12-5 and TRBJ2-2, with D possibly TRBD1 on 5 matching bases. CDR1 and CDR2 from the germline V gene are LGHNT and FRNRAP. Trimming cost V 7 bases and J 5 bases, with 20 bases left between them. This CDR3 is built from 16 residues. CDR3 sequence: CASALDVGADTGELFF. DNA for the CDR3: TGTGCTAGTGCCCTCGACGTAGGGGCCGATACCGGGGAGCTGTTTTTT.